The 10 T cell receptor beta chains listed next were all sequenced from one sample in a study of Ad26.COV2.S vaccination and SARS-CoV-2 variants. The assay was immunoSEQ multiplex PCR, and TCRdb's table has in-frame clones only and misses some. Among some 480,000 clones, approximately 90% were seen once, and the ten largest hold 9.5% to 15%. Treatment here: some 20 received Ad26.COV2.S at low or high dose, single or two shots; about 5 received placebo; per-sample allocation not given. On day 63 after the first injection, vaccine and placebo recipients gave samples. The sequenced sample was peripheral blood, obtained in a trial of Ad26.COV2.S vaccine versus placebo. These receptors all come from a person between 18 and 59 years old who received the Ad26.COV2.S COVID-19 vaccine or a placebo.

The chain uses TRBV10-3 and TRBJ1-5, with D unresolved. The CDR3 contains 16 residues. Germline values: CDR1 ENHRY, CDR2 SYGVKD. The ends were cut back, 3 bases at V and 2 bases at J, with 14 bases in the middle. In nucleotides, the CDR3 is TGTGCCATCAGTGACGTGCCTCCAGGAGGCAATCAGCCCCAGCATTTT. Amino acids: CAISDVPPGGNQPQHF.

This clone was seen a few times. A junction end diverges from the germline sequence, so it may reflect a read error. The chain recombines TRBV19 with TRBJ1-5, with 7 bases identical to TRBD1. Germline loops: CDR1 LNHDA, CDR2 SQIVND (reference sequence). The CDR3 spans 13 residues. CDR3 region: CSGAGGWVQPQHF. The CDR3 DNA reads TGCTCCGGGGCAGGGGGTTGGGTGCAGCCCCAGCATTTT.

The CDR3 reads CAGQGQAGEQYF. The CDR3 bases are TGTGCCGGACAGGGGCAGGCCGGCGAGCAGTACTTC. The chain uses TRBV28 and TRBJ2-7, with TRBD1 matching over 9 bases. Per the germline V gene, CDR1 is MDHEN and CDR2 is SYDVKM. This CDR3 spans 12 amino acids. V lost 11 bases, J lost 6 bases, and 8 bases stayed unmatched.

The chain employs TRBV7-9 and TRBJ2-7; 11 bases are shared with TRBD2. Germline CDR1 SEHNR, CDR2 FQNEAQ (reference sequence). The V and J ends lost 4 bases and 4 bases, in that order; junction bases with no gene match: 12. This CDR3 has 17 residues. CDR3 region: CASSSPITSGRVYEQYF. DNA for the CDR3: TGTGCCAGCAGCTCCCCGATCACTAGCGGGAGAGTTTACGAGCAGTACTTC.

The V gene is TRBV29-1, the J gene TRBJ1-1, with TRBD1 as a possible D gene (5 bases). The ends were cut back, 3 bases at V and 10 bases at J, with 12 bases in the middle. Germline V lookup: CDR1 SQVTM, CDR2 ANQGSEA. The CDR3 contains 11 residues. In DNA, the CDR3 is TGCAGCGTTGAGAAGGGGAGGATAGCTTTCTTT. Translating it yields CSVEKGRIAFF.

This clone appeared a few times. The rearrangement joins TRBV7-8 to TRBJ2-5; 7 bases agree with TRBD2. CDR3 length: 16 amino acids. CDR1 SGHVS and CDR2 FQNEAQ come from the germline V gene. V dropped 5 bases and J dropped 2; count of bases not matched to a gene: 11. CDR3 sequence: CASSRRVGGIQETQYF. CDR3 bases: TGTGCCAGCAGCCGACGGGTCGGGGGGATACAAGAGACCCAGTACTTC.

This clone was picked up one time. The rearrangement links TRBV30 to TRBJ1-1; no reliable D call. There are 14 residues in the CDR3. Germline V gives CDR1 GTSNPN, CDR2 SVGIG (reference sequence). V lost 1 base and J lost 2, with 11 bases in between. The DNA of the CDR3 is TGTGCCTGGAGTGCCCTTCAACCTAACACTGAAGCTTTCTTT. As protein: CAWSALQPNTEAFF.

V gene TRBV7-8 combines with J gene TRBJ1-2, with 10 nucleotides matching TRBD1. Per the germline V gene, CDR1 is SGHVS and CDR2 is FQNEAQ. This CDR3 has 15 amino acids. The junction had 11 bases not matched to a gene; V was cut back by 5 bases and J by 8 bases. The CDR3 nucleotides are TGTGCCAGCAGCACAGGGACAGGGGATTTTGGGGGCTACACCTTC. Encoded protein: CASSTGTGDFGGYTF.

CDR3 nucleotide sequence: TGTGCCAGCAGCGTAGGGGGCGGGAGAACAGATACGCAGTATTTT. This gives the protein CASSVGGGRTDTQYF. The V call is TRBV9, the J call TRBJ2-3, with 7 bases identical to TRBD2. The V gene end was trimmed by 0 bases and the J gene end by 3 bases; junction bases not matched to a gene: 4. Germline CDR1 is SGDLS and CDR2 is YYNGEE. This CDR3 contains 15 residues.

This clone was observed a handful of times. The chain joins TRBV7-3 to TRBJ2-1; 8 bases match TRBD1. Trimming at V came to 2 bases and at J to 2 bases, leaving 5 bases not matched to a gene. The CDR3 spans 16 residues. Germline V lookup: CDR1 SGHTA, CDR2 FQGTGA. In DNA form, the CDR3 reads TGTGCCAGCAGCTTATTTCCGGACAGGGCCTACAATGAGCAGTTCTTC. It specifies CASSLFPDRAYNEQFF.